The 10 T cell receptor beta chains presented below share a single source sample, sequenced in a study of blood T cell repertoires in COVID-19. The repertoire was sequenced with immunoSEQ multiplex PCR; TCRdb's copy has only in-frame clones and lacks some. Found here are approximately 230,000 clones, about 85% of them singletons; the top ten hold around 6%. Sequenced sample: PBMCs or T cells enriched from blood (not recorded which). These receptors originate from a woman aged 25 to 39 with acute COVID-19.

This chain links TRBV11-1 with TRBJ2-1, with no clear D. V was clipped by 6 bases and J by 6 bases, with 18 bases between them. The CDR3 runs to 15 residues. Germline V gene data show CDR1 as SGHAT and CDR2 as FQDESV (reference sequence). CDR3 residues: CASSYRSGYGNEQFF. Written as DNA, the CDR3 is TGTGCCAGCAGTTATAGATCCGGTTACGGCAATGAGCAGTTCTTC.

The chain joins TRBV7-2 to TRBJ2-1, with 8 bases lining up with TRBD2. Germline V gene lookup returns CDR1 SGHTA and CDR2 FQGNSA. Trimming took 1 base from V and 3 from J; bases not matched to a gene: 5. The CDR3 covers 16 residues. The CDR3 loop reads CASSLVFSGSYNEQFF. The CDR3 DNA sequence: TGTGCCAGCAGCTTAGTTTTCAGCGGGAGCTACAATGAGCAGTTCTTC. Full variable domain (remainder filled in from reference TRBV7-2 and TRBJ2-1): GAGVSQSPSNKVTEKGKDVELRCDPISGHTALYWYRQSLGQGLEFLIYFQGNSAPDKSGLPSDRFSAERTGGSVSTLTIQRTQQEDSAVYLCASSLVFSGSYNEQFFGPGTRLTVL.

V is TRBV7-8 and J is TRBJ1-2, with 9 bases aligning to TRBD1. The V gene end was trimmed by 3 bases and the J gene end by 1 base; junction bases not matched to a gene: 6. Germline CDR1 SGHVS, CDR2 FQNEAQ. This CDR3 spans 16 amino acids. The CDR3 sequence: CASSFHTGGINYGYTF. CDR3 bases: TGTGCCAGCAGCTTCCATACAGGGGGCATTAACTATGGCTACACCTTC.

The V and J genes are TRBV29-1 and TRBJ2-3; 9 nucleotides line up with TRBD1. Per germline, CDR1 SQVTM and CDR2 ANQGSEA. The J segment lost 4 bases and the V segment lost 6 bases, leaving 11 bases of the junction unmatched. The CDR3 is made up of 15 amino acids. The CDR3 loop reads CSVDRDRAHPDTQYF. DNA of the CDR3: TGCAGCGTAGACCGGGACAGGGCCCACCCAGATACGCAGTATTTT.

This chain uses TRBV19 with TRBJ2-2; TRBD1 might be the D (6 bases). The CDR3 is 15 residues long. Germline-derived CDR1 and CDR2 are LNHDA and SQIVND (reference sequence). V lost 5 bases, J lost 1 base, and 11 bases lay in between. The CDR3 DNA follows: TGTGCCAGTAGTCAGGGGAGTCGGAACACCGGGGAGCTGTTTTTT. Translated, it gives CASSQGSRNTGELFF.

This rearrangement joins TRBV4-3 to TRBJ2-2; tentative D call: TRBD2 (6 bases). V dropped 11 bases and J dropped 6 bases, with 19 bases sitting between them. CDR3 length: 14 amino acids. Germline CDR1 LGHNA, CDR2 YSLEER. The DNA of the CDR3 is TGCGCCGGCATAAGTCGGGAGTGGTCCGGGGAGCTGTTTTTT. Translation gives CAGISREWSGELFF.

The genes are TRBV7-3 and TRBJ2-3; 9 bases match TRBD2. The trim removed 1 base at V and 3 bases at J, leaving 11 bases unmatched. Germline values: CDR1 SGHTA, CDR2 FQGTGA. The CDR3 is 18 residues long. The CDR3 region has the DNA TGTGCCAGCAGCTTAATCCCCTCGTCCGCGGGGGGGACAGATACGCAGTATTTT. It specifies CASSLIPSSAGGTDTQYF.

This clone was observed a handful of times. The V call is TRBV9, the J call TRBJ2-5, with 10 bases aligning to TRBD1. With 0 bases clipped from V and 5 bases from J, the junction kept 7 bases outside the gene matches. CDR1 and CDR2 (germline): SGDLS, YYNGEE. This CDR3 region has 16 residues. CDR3 sequence: CASSVAPTGGAETQYF. DNA of the CDR3: TGTGCCAGCAGCGTAGCTCCGACAGGGGGCGCGGAGACCCAGTACTTC.

The table lists this clone with a few counts. The chain couples TRBV2 to TRBJ1-1; weak D call: TRBD1 (5 bases). V was pared by 6 bases and J by 4 bases, with 12 bases between. The germline V gene encodes CDR1 SNHLY and CDR2 FYNNEI. The CDR3 sequence is 13 residues long. CDR3 sequence reads: CASSPGGSTEAFF. The CDR3 coding sequence is TGTGCCAGCAGCCCTGGGGGGAGCACTGAAGCTTTCTTT.

V gene TRBV2 combines with J gene TRBJ1-2, with 7 bases matching TRBD1. Germline V lookup: CDR1 SNHLY, CDR2 FYNNEI. CDR3 length equals 16 residues. V shed 1 base, J shed 6 bases, and the junction held 11 bases outside the gene matches. The CDR3 protein is CASSEVHGQVGHGYTF. The CDR3 region has the DNA TGTGCCAGCAGTGAAGTACATGGACAGGTGGGGCATGGCTACACCTTC.